Below, 5 T cell receptor beta chains from the same sample are listed, as sequenced in a study of CD8+CD57+ T cells in acquired aplastic anemia. Genomic DNA provided the template from which TCR beta VDJ and CDR3 profiles were obtained. Via MiXCR, TCRdb re-called the reads, giving one row per CDR3 protein. The table shows about 190,000 distinct CDR3 sequences, with 48% occurring only once. For sequencing, patients were chosen who had shown expansion of CD8+CD57+ cells by flow cytometry. The sequenced sample consisted of sorted CD4+, CD8+, or CD8+CD57+ T cells (not recorded which) from PBMCs. All receptors come from a human donor with aplastic anemia.

Turning to this clonotype: A much larger clonotype is one base distant, so this may be a read error. Since the CDR3 does not end with the conserved phenylalanine or tryptophan, this likely comes from a read error. The V gene is TRBV6-2 or TRBV6-3, the J gene TRBJ1-1, with a weak D call TRBD1 (5 bases). Trimming shortened V by 6 bases and J by 4 bases, and 12 bases separated the two germline ends. CDR3 length: 13 residues. Germline V gene sequence: CDR1 MNHEY, CDR2 SVGEGT. CDR3 bases: TGTGCCAGCAGGGGACGAGAAGGCACTGAAGCTTTCCTT. It specifies CASRGREGTEAFL.

This chain connects TRBV2 to TRBJ2-1; 16 bases line up with TRBD2. The V gene's germline CDR1 is SNHLY and CDR2 FYNNEI. Germline trimming cut 6 bases from V and 3 bases from J; bases unmatched to any gene: 5. This CDR3 is 17 amino acids long. CDR3 DNA sequence: TGTGCCAGCAGGACGGGACTAGCGGGAGGGAACTACAATGAGCAGTTCTTC. The encoded protein is CASRTGLAGGNYNEQFF.

Ten or more counts support this clonotype. V gene TRBV11-3 combines with J gene TRBJ2-3, with 14 bases identical to TRBD2. The CDR3 runs to 16 residues. Trimming removed 5 bases from V and 6 bases from J; junction bases left unmatched: 7. Germline lookup yields CDR1 SGHNT and CDR2 YENEEA. The CDR3: CASSTRLAGGQDTQYF. The CDR3 DNA sequence: TGTGCCAGCAGCACCCGACTAGCGGGAGGGCAGGATACGCAGTATTTT.

This clonotype has a handful of counts. J is TRBJ1-1 and V is TRBV6-1; TRBD1 is a possible D gene (5 bases). The CDR3 is 15 residues long. Trimming removed 5 bases from V and 10 bases from J, with 23 bases in between. In germline, CDR1 is MNHNS, CDR2 SASEGT. The CDR3 nucleotides are TGTGCCAGCAGTCCGAACTATGCTGGGGGGTTCGGAGCTTTCTTT. It codes for CASSPNYAGGFGAFF.

The CDR3 spells CASSSGLAAFLDNEQFF. For the CDR3, the DNA is TGTGCCAGCAGTTCCGGACTAGCGGCATTTCTGGACAATGAGCAGTTCTTC. The rearrangement joins TRBV12-3 or TRBV12-4 to TRBJ2-1; 10 bases agree with TRBD2. V lost 4 bases and J lost 5; bases outside the gene matches: 11. This CDR3 contains 17 residues.